What follows are 5 T cell receptor beta chains derived from one specimen sequenced in a study of shared clonotypes between healthy human individuals. Assay used: immunoSEQ multiplex PCR; TCRdb lists only in-frame clones, some missing. The sample carries 1.4 million to 1.5 million clones, around 95% recorded once. Sequencing was done on a sample of naive CD4+ T cells sorted from blood. The subset is: CD45RA+ positively selected. Receptor source: a man aged 30 to 39 in good health.

The chain links TRBV5-6 to TRBJ1-2, with TRBD1 as a possible D gene (6 bases). CDR1 is SGHDT and CDR2 is YYEEEE in the germline V gene. The V gene lost 1 base and the J gene lost 6 bases, with 13 bases spanning the gap. CDR3 length equals 14 residues. The CDR3 sequence: CASSLSWGANGYTF. Written as DNA, the CDR3 is TGTGCCAGCAGCTTGAGTTGGGGGGCAAATGGCTACACCTTC.

The chain joins TRBV19 to TRBJ2-1; tentatively, D is TRBD1 (6 bases). CDR1 and CDR2 from the germline V gene are LNHDA and SQIVND (reference sequence). The CDR3 has 15 amino acids. V was shortened by 8 bases and J by 5 bases, with 19 bases between the two germline ends. CDR3 protein: CASQGQGRKNNEQFF. Written as DNA, the CDR3 is TGTGCCAGTCAGGGGCAGGGGCGGAAGAACAATGAGCAGTTCTTC.

The chain links TRBV20-1 to TRBJ1-5; D is unclear. Trimming took off 3 bases at V and 12 bases at J, with 12 bases between the two ends. CDR1 is DFQATT and CDR2 is SNEGSKA in the germline V gene (reference sequence). The CDR3 totals 11 residues. CDR3 amino acids: CSARSGMIQHF. In DNA form, the CDR3 reads TGCAGTGCTAGGTCCGGGATGATCCAGCATTTT.

This clone has a handful of counts. The V and J genes are TRBV6-1 and TRBJ1-1; D is undetermined. In germline, CDR1 is MNHNS, CDR2 SASEGT. V dropped 7 bases and J dropped 5 bases, with 20 bases sitting between them. The CDR3 spans 15 residues. CDR3 in DNA: TGTGCCAGCACCGCCAACTGGCAGGTGGATACTGAAGCTTTCTTT. It encodes CASTANWQVDTEAFF.

V is TRBV7-9 and J is TRBJ1-4, with 7 bases matching TRBD1. Germline trimming cut 5 bases from V and 15 bases from J; bases unmatched to any gene: 12. This CDR3 is 13 amino acids long. Per germline, CDR1 SEHNR and CDR2 FQNEAQ (reference sequence). The CDR3 loop reads CASSPPGGGGLFF. The DNA of the CDR3 is TGTGCCAGCAGCCCCCCAGGGGGTGGAGGATTGTTTTTT.